This is a list of T cell receptor beta chains from one sample in a study of blood T cell repertoires in COVID-19. Clones were read by immunoSEQ multiplex PCR, and TCRdb kept only the in-frame ones, dropping some. The table includes about 120,000 clones, about four fifths detected once. Sequenced sample: peripheral blood. These receptors all come from a human donor in a cohort sampled during active COVID-19. Both conserved end residues are part of each CDR3. D genes are given only for firm matches. Not all rows give a size; the values are once, few, many and, for expanded clones, a class.

clone size: few
D gene: TRBD1
J gene: TRBJ1-3
V gene: TRBV30
CDR3 protein: CAWSVKQGNGNTIYF
CDR3 DNA: TGTGCCTGGAGTGTAAAACAGGGGAACGGAAACACCATATATTTT

clone size: NA
D gene: NA
J gene: TRBJ1-3
V gene: TRBV9
CDR3 protein: CASSAGVGNTIYF
CDR3 DNA: TGTGCCAGCAGCGCAGGGGTTGGGAACACCATATATTTT

clone size: NA
D gene: NA
J gene: TRBJ2-7
V gene: TRBV7-2
CDR3 protein: CASSLTSYEQYF
CDR3 DNA: TGTGCCAGCAGCTTGACTAGCTACGAGCAGTACTTC

clone size: few
D gene: NA
J gene: TRBJ1-5
V gene: TRBV5-1
CDR3 protein: CASSSGSNQPQHF
CDR3 DNA: TGCGCCAGCAGCTCCGGGAGCAATCAGCCCCAGCATTTT

clone size: NA
D gene: NA
J gene: TRBJ1-2
V gene: TRBV14
CDR3 protein: CASSQDSPGFGYTF
CDR3 DNA: TGTGCCAGCAGCCAAGATTCTCCAGGGTTCGGCTACACCTTC

clone size: few
D gene: TRBD1
J gene: TRBJ2-4
V gene: TRBV6-6
CDR3 protein: CASSNPQGANIQYF
CDR3 DNA: TGTGCCAGCAGTAACCCTCAGGGGGCGAACATTCAGTACTTC

clone size: NA
D gene: TRBD1
J gene: TRBJ1-5
V gene: TRBV4-1
CDR3 protein: CASSQVTGGASNQPQHF
CDR3 DNA: TGCGCCAGCAGCCAAGTGACAGGGGGCGCGAGCAATCAGCCCCAGCATTTT

clone size: NA
D gene: NA
J gene: TRBJ1-1
V gene: TRBV19
CDR3 protein: CASSLVAMNTEAFF
CDR3 DNA: TGTGCCAGTTCTTTAGTAGCGATGAACACTGAAGCTTTCTTT

clone size: once
D gene: TRBD1
J gene: TRBJ1-1
V gene: TRBV28
CDR3 protein: CASRRTGLNTEAFF
CDR3 DNA: TGTGCCAGCAGACGGACAGGGCTAAACACTGAAGCTTTCTTT

clone size: few
D gene: TRBD1
J gene: TRBJ1-1
V gene: TRBV29-1
CDR3 protein: CSTDRRMNTEAFF
CDR3 DNA: TGCAGCACGGACAGGAGAATGAACACTGAAGCTTTCTTT

clone size: NA
D gene: TRBD1
J gene: TRBJ1-5
V gene: TRBV6-2/TRBV6-3
CDR3 protein: CASSTGQGGHNQPQHF
CDR3 DNA: TGTGCCAGCAGCACCGGACAGGGAGGTCACAATCAGCCCCAGCATTTT

clone size: NA
D gene: NA
J gene: TRBJ1-4
V gene: TRBV5-6
CDR3 protein: CASSFYTGFATNEKLFF
CDR3 DNA: TGTGCCAGCAGCTTTTATACAGGGTTCGCGACTAATGAAAAACTGTTTTTT

clone size: NA
D gene: TRBD1
J gene: TRBJ1-6
V gene: TRBV7-9
CDR3 protein: CASSQDRGLTSPLHF
CDR3 DNA: TGTGCCAGCAGCCAGGACAGGGGGTTAACTTCACCCCTCCACTTT

clone size: NA
D gene: TRBD1
J gene: TRBJ2-7
V gene: TRBV6-5
CDR3 protein: CASSSTGGRAYEQYF
CDR3 DNA: TGTGCCAGCAGTTCAACAGGGGGGCGAGCCTACGAGCAGTACTTC

clone size: NA
D gene: TRBD2
J gene: TRBJ2-7
V gene: TRBV6-6
CDR3 protein: CASKGTSGLSYEQYF
CDR3 DNA: TGTGCCAGCAAAGGGACTAGCGGATTATCCTACGAGCAGTACTTC

clone size: NA
D gene: TRBD2
J gene: TRBJ2-5
V gene: TRBV3-1/TRBV3-2
CDR3 protein: CASSQAAGEETQYF
CDR3 DNA: TGTGCCAGCAGCCAGGCGGCGGGAGAAGAGACCCAGTACTTC

clone size: NA
D gene: NA
J gene: TRBJ2-7
V gene: TRBV6-2/TRBV6-3
CDR3 protein: CASSYVQSYEQYF
CDR3 DNA: TGTGCCAGCAGTTACGTACAGTCCTACGAGCAGTACTTC

clone size: NA
D gene: NA
J gene: TRBJ1-4
V gene: TRBV18
CDR3 protein: CASSPLAGSATNEKLFF
CDR3 DNA: TGTGCCAGCTCACCTCTCGCCGGGTCTGCAACTAATGAAAAACTGTTTTTT

clone size: NA
D gene: NA
J gene: TRBJ2-5
V gene: TRBV5-4
CDR3 protein: CASSLGQGRETQYF
CDR3 DNA: TGTGCCAGCAGCTTAGGGCAGGGGAGAGAGACCCAGTACTTC

clone size: few
D gene: TRBD1
J gene: TRBJ2-7
V gene: TRBV7-2
CDR3 protein: CASSLDRGEQYF
CDR3 DNA: TGTGCCAGCAGCCTCGACAGGGGCGAGCAGTACTTC

clone size: NA
D gene: NA
J gene: TRBJ2-3
V gene: TRBV14
CDR3 protein: CASSQASVSTDTQYF
CDR3 DNA: TGTGCCAGCAGCCAGGCTAGCGTAAGCACAGATACGCAGTATTTT

clone size: NA
D gene: TRBD2
J gene: TRBJ2-7
V gene: TRBV28
CDR3 protein: CASSPGGGRSYEQYF
CDR3 DNA: TGTGCCAGCAGCCCCGGGGGCGGGAGGTCCTACGAGCAGTACTTC

clone size: NA
D gene: NA
J gene: TRBJ2-3
V gene: TRBV7-2
CDR3 protein: CASSLQARSTDTQYF
CDR3 DNA: TGTGCCAGCAGTCTCCAAGCGAGAAGCACAGATACGCAGTATTTT

clone size: NA
D gene: TRBD2
J gene: TRBJ2-7
V gene: TRBV28
CDR3 protein: CASQSRKAGREQYF
CDR3 DNA: TGTGCCAGCCAAAGCCGGAAAGCGGGGAGAGAGCAGTACTTC

clone size: once
D gene: TRBD2
J gene: TRBJ2-7
V gene: TRBV3-1/TRBV3-2
CDR3 protein: CASSQDGGTRRYEQYF
CDR3 DNA: TGTGCCAGCAGCCAAGACGGTGGGACTAGACGCTACGAGCAGTACTTC

clone size: NA
D gene: TRBD2
J gene: TRBJ2-3
V gene: TRBV29-1
CDR3 protein: CSVSGLAGHTDTQYF
CDR3 DNA: TGCAGCGTTAGCGGACTAGCGGGACACACAGATACGCAGTATTTT

clone size: few
D gene: TRBD2
J gene: TRBJ2-7
V gene: TRBV4-1
CDR3 protein: CASSQDYLAGGQREQYF
CDR3 DNA: TGCGCCAGCAGCCAAGACTATCTAGCGGGAGGGCAGCGCGAGCAGTACTTC

clone size: NA
D gene: NA
J gene: TRBJ2-3
V gene: TRBV11-2
CDR3 protein: CASSLEAGPDTQYF
CDR3 DNA: TGTGCCAGCAGCTTAGAGGCAGGGCCAGATACGCAGTATTTT

clone size: NA
D gene: TRBD1
J gene: TRBJ2-7
V gene: TRBV6-5
CDR3 protein: CASRPGTGVSYEQYF
CDR3 DNA: TGTGCCAGCAGGCCCGGGACAGGGGTATCCTACGAGCAGTACTTC

clone size: NA
D gene: NA
J gene: TRBJ2-3
V gene: TRBV7-2
CDR3 protein: CASSSALRGAITDTQYF
CDR3 DNA: TGTGCCAGCAGCTCCGCCCTACGGGGGGCCATCACAGATACGCAGTATTTT

clone size: NA
D gene: TRBD1
J gene: TRBJ2-7
V gene: TRBV13
CDR3 protein: CASSLGAGGSYEQYF
CDR3 DNA: TGTGCCAGCAGCTTAGGTGCAGGGGGCTCCTACGAGCAGTACTTC

clone size: NA
D gene: NA
J gene: TRBJ1-4
V gene: TRBV4-3
CDR3 protein: CASSPTESEKLFF
CDR3 DNA: TGCGCCAGCAGCCCGACAGAATCCGAAAAACTGTTTTTT

clone size: NA
D gene: TRBD2
J gene: TRBJ2-5
V gene: TRBV2
CDR3 protein: CASRAHGTRDGETQYF
CDR3 DNA: TGTGCCAGCAGAGCTCACGGGACTAGGGACGGAGAGACCCAGTACTTC

clone size: NA
D gene: TRBD2
J gene: TRBJ2-3
V gene: TRBV28
CDR3 protein: CASRLAGSTTDTQYF
CDR3 DNA: TGTGCCAGCAGGTTAGCGGGGTCAACCACAGATACGCAGTATTTT

clone size: NA
D gene: NA
J gene: TRBJ2-1
V gene: TRBV30
CDR3 protein: CAWSPRLIAAYNEQFF
CDR3 DNA: TGTGCCTGGAGTCCGAGACTCATCGCAGCCTACAATGAGCAGTTCTTC

clone size: NA
D gene: NA
J gene: TRBJ1-1
V gene: TRBV29-1
CDR3 protein: CSGKTSQAGTEAFF
CDR3 DNA: TGCAGCGGGAAAACCTCACAGGCTGGCACTGAAGCTTTCTTT

clone size: once
D gene: NA
J gene: TRBJ2-5
V gene: TRBV30
CDR3 protein: CAWSGQPQETQYF
CDR3 DNA: TGTGCCTGGAGTGGACAGCCCCAAGAGACCCAGTACTTC

clone size: NA
D gene: NA
J gene: TRBJ2-7
V gene: TRBV4-1
CDR3 protein: CASSQENLAGRYEQYF
CDR3 DNA: TGCGCCAGCAGCCAAGAAAACTTGGCAGGGCGCTACGAGCAGTACTTC

clone size: NA
D gene: TRBD2
J gene: TRBJ2-5
V gene: TRBV27
CDR3 protein: CACSFSRGGRQTQYF
CDR3 DNA: TGTGCCTGCAGTTTTTCGCGGGGGGGCCGCCAGACCCAGTACTTC

clone size: NA
D gene: TRBD1
J gene: TRBJ1-1
V gene: TRBV12-3/TRBV12-4
CDR3 protein: CASSDRANTEAFF
CDR3 DNA: TGTGCCAGCAGCGACAGGGCGAACACTGAAGCTTTCTTT

clone size: NA
D gene: NA
J gene: TRBJ1-2
V gene: TRBV14
CDR3 protein: CASSQGDPRYGYTF
CDR3 DNA: TGTGCCAGCAGCCAAGGAGACCCGAGGTATGGCTACACCTTC

clone size: NA
D gene: TRBD2
J gene: TRBJ2-1
V gene: TRBV7-2
CDR3 protein: CASSLLLAGPNEQFF
CDR3 DNA: TGTGCCAGCAGCTTGCTTCTAGCGGGACCCAATGAGCAGTTCTTC

clone size: NA
D gene: NA
J gene: TRBJ1-3
V gene: TRBV29-1
CDR3 protein: CSGLGAIFSSGNTIYF
CDR3 DNA: TGCAGCGGTCTTGGGGCCATTTTTAGCTCTGGAAACACCATATATTTT

clone size: NA
D gene: TRBD1
J gene: TRBJ1-6
V gene: TRBV27
CDR3 protein: CASGDRDRGNSPLHF
CDR3 DNA: TGTGCCAGCGGGGACCGGGACAGGGGAAATTCACCCCTCCACTTT

clone size: NA
D gene: NA
J gene: TRBJ2-1
V gene: TRBV12-3/TRBV12-4
CDR3 protein: CASSLDSNEQFF
CDR3 DNA: TGTGCCAGCAGTTTGGACAGCAATGAGCAGTTCTTC

clone size: NA
D gene: NA
J gene: TRBJ2-1
V gene: TRBV18
CDR3 protein: CASSPGLYNEQFF
CDR3 DNA: TGTGCCAGCTCACCGGGACTCTACAATGAGCAGTTCTTC

clone size: NA
D gene: NA
J gene: TRBJ2-7
V gene: TRBV12-3/TRBV12-4
CDR3 protein: CASSHDRSYEQYF
CDR3 DNA: TGTGCCAGCAGTCATGACAGGAGCTACGAGCAGTACTTC

clone size: NA
D gene: NA
J gene: TRBJ2-7
V gene: TRBV7-3
CDR3 protein: CASSLDGAGNYEQYF
CDR3 DNA: TGTGCCAGCAGCTTAGATGGGGCGGGAAACTACGAGCAGTACTTC

clone size: once
D gene: TRBD1
J gene: TRBJ2-7
V gene: TRBV15
CDR3 protein: CATSRGQYEQYF
CDR3 DNA: TGTGCCACCAGCAGGGGACAGTACGAGCAGTACTTC

clone size: NA
D gene: NA
J gene: TRBJ1-3
V gene: TRBV5-1
CDR3 protein: CASSSEVGGNTIYF
CDR3 DNA: TGCGCCAGCAGCTCCGAGGTTGGTGGAAACACCATATATTTT

clone size: NA
D gene: NA
J gene: TRBJ2-5
V gene: TRBV5-4
CDR3 protein: CASSLGTLEETQYF
CDR3 DNA: TGTGCCAGCAGCTTGGGGACATTGGAGGAGACCCAGTACTTC

clone size: NA
D gene: NA
J gene: TRBJ2-7
V gene: TRBV28
CDR3 protein: CASSLARRTYEQYF
CDR3 DNA: TGTGCCAGCAGTTTAGCGCGGAGAACCTACGAGCAGTACTTC